The present T cell receptor (beta chain) was sequenced within a study of tissue T cells after allogeneic stem cell transplantation. Clones were sequenced by immunoSEQ multiplex PCR, and TCRdb holds only the in-frame ones, with some missing. The table records over 45,000 clones, approximately 73% of them present only once. This clone was seen a handful of times. Antigen: not known. Gene labels here are mouse ones. Regarding the study as a whole: The study did not identify alloreactive or antigen-specific tissue TCRs, and some clones might be persisting host cells. Only a limited share of tissue TCRs appeared in blood or spleen.

Sequencing input: sorted cells pooled from one or two spleens. The source of this sequence is a pool of C57BL/6 mice in good health.

Here the CDR3 reads CASSFNYAEQFF. The CDR3 bases that were read are TGTGCCAGCAGTTTCAACTATGCTGAGCAGTTC. V and J are TRBV14 and TRBJ2-1; D is unclear. The read stops 1 residue short of the end of the CDR3; the missing end is completed from the germline J gene. This CDR3 is built from 12 residues. Germline assignment: CDR1 SGHDT and CDR2 FRDEAV. V lost 1 base and J lost 1, with 0 bases in between.